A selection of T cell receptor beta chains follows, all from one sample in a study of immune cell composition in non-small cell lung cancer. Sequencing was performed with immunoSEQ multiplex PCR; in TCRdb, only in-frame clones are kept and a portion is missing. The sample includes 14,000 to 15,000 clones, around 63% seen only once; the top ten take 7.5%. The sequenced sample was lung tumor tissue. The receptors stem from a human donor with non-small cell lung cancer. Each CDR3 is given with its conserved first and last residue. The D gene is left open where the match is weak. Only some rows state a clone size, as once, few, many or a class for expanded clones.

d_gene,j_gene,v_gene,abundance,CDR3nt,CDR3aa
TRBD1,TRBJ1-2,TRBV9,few,TGTGCCAGCAGCCCCACAGGGGGTACGATCTATGGCTACACCTTC,CASSPTGGTIYGYTF
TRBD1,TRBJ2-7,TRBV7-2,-,TGTGCCAGCAGCTCCGGGACAGGGGACTACGAGCAGTACTTC,CASSSGTGDYEQYF
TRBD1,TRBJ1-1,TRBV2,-,TGTGCCAGTCAAGGGACAGCGAACTCCGCTGAAGCTTTCTTT,CASQGTANSAEAFF
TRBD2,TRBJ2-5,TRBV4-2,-,TGTGCCAGCACCCTTGGGGGGGGGATAGGGGAGACCCAGTACTTC,CASTLGGGIGETQYF
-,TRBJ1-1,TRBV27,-,TGTGCCAGCAGGTTCTTAGGGGGGGAGCGGATGAACACTGAAGCTTTCTTT,CASRFLGGERMNTEAFF
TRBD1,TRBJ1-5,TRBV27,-,TGTGCCAGCAGCCGGACAGGGGAACATCAGCCCCAGCATTTT,CASSRTGEHQPQHF
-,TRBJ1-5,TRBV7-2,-,TGTGCCAGCAGCTTGGGCAGGGCCACCTATAGCAATCAGCCCCAGCATTTT,CASSLGRATYSNQPQHF
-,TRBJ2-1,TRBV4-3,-,TGCGCCAGCAGCCCAGACCCCAATGGGGCGATAGACAATGAGCAGTTCTTC,CASSPDPNGAIDNEQFF
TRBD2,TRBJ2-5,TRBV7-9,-,TGTGCCAGCAGAGAGAGCGGGGGGGCTGAGACCCAGTACTTC,CASRESGGAETQYF
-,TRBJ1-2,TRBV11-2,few,TGTGCCAGCAGCTTAGAAGGAGATGGCTACACCTTC,CASSLEGDGYTF
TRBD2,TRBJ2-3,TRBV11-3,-,TGTGCCAGCAGCGCCAGACTAGCGGGGGGCACAGATACGCAGTATTTT,CASSARLAGGTDTQYF
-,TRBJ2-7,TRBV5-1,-,TGCGCCAGCAGCTTACCGGACACCCCCTACGAGCAGTACTTC,CASSLPDTPYEQYF
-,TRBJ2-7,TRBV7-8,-,TGTGCCAGCAGCTTAGATCTCCGCCCCTCTGGCAGGGACAACGAGCAGTACTTC,CASSLDLRPSGRDNEQYF
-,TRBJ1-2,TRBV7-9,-,TGTGCCAGCAGCCCGGGGGGGTTCTATGGCTACACCTTC,CASSPGGFYGYTF
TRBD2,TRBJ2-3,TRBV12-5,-,TGTGCTAGTGGTCTCCCTCTGCGGGGGTCCACAGATACGCAGTATTTT,CASGLPLRGSTDTQYF
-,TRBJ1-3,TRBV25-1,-,TGTGCCAGCAGTGAATATATCGCATCCAGAAAAAGAAACACCATATATTTT,CASSEYIASRKRNTIYF
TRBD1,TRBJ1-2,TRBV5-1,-,TGCGCCAGCAGCTCTCCTGACAGGGCCTATGGCTACACCTTC,CASSSPDRAYGYTF
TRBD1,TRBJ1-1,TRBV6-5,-,TGTGCCAGCAGTTACTCGACAGGGTCAGCTTTCTTT,CASSYSTGSAFF
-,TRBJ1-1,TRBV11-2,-,TGTGCCAGCAGCCTACTTGGGGGCAGGATAAGCACTGAAGCTTTCTTT,CASSLLGGRISTEAFF
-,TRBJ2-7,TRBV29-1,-,TGCAGCGTTCGACAGCGTTCCTCCTACGAGCAGTACTTC,CSVRQRSSYEQYF
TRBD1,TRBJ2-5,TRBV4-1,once,TGCGCCAGCAGCCAAGATGCCGGGACAGGGGTTCGGAAGACCCAGTACTTC,CASSQDAGTGVRKTQYF
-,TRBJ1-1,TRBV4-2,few,TGTGCCAGCAGCCAATTACGGGGAGGTAACACTGAAGCTTTCTTT,CASSQLRGGNTEAFF
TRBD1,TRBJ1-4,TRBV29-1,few,TGCAGCGTTACCGGACAGGGTTATGAAAAACTGTTTTTT,CSVTGQGYEKLFF
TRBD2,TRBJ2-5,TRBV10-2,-,TGCGCCAGCAGAGGACTAGCGGGGGAAGAGACCCAGTACTTC,CASRGLAGEETQYF
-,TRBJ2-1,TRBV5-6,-,TGTGCCAGCAGCTTGGGGACGTCAAGGGGATACAATGAGCAGTTCTTC,CASSLGTSRGYNEQFF
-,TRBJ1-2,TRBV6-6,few,TGTGCCAACCTCGGGATCGACGGCTACACCTTC,CANLGIDGYTF
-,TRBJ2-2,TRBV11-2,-,TGTGCCAGCAGTCGCGGGGACTGGCGGACCGGGGAGCTGTTTTTT,CASSRGDWRTGELFF
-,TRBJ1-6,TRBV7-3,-,TGTGCCAGCAGCTTCCCGGACATTTATAATTCACCCCTCCACTTT,CASSFPDIYNSPLHF
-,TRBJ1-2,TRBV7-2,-,TGTGCCAGCAGCTCCTTAGACAGCTATGGCTACACCTTC,CASSSLDSYGYTF
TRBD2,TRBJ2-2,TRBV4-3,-,TGCGCCAGCAGCCCAGCGGGGGGGTTTTACACCGGGGAGCTGTTTTTT,CASSPAGGFYTGELFF
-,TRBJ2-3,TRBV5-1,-,TGCGCCAGCGAGGAGGGGGGGCCGGGAGATACGCAGTATTTT,CASEEGGPGDTQYF
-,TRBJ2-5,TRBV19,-,TGTGCCAGTAGTATGCTTCTAGGACAAGAGACCCAGTACTTC,CASSMLLGQETQYF
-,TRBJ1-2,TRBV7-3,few,TGTGCCAGCAGCTTATCCCCACAAACCTCTAACTATGGCTACACCTTC,CASSLSPQTSNYGYTF
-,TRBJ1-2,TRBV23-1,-,TGCGCCAGCAGTCAATCGCCGGGTACCTATGGCTACACCTTC,CASSQSPGTYGYTF
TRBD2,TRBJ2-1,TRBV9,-,TGTGCCAGCAGCGTTAGTACTAGCGGGGGCTATGAGCAGTTCTTC,CASSVSTSGGYEQFF
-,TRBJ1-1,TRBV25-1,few,TGTGCCAGCACCCATCGGTTGGGGAGTGGGATGAACACTGAAGCTTTCTTT,CASTHRLGSGMNTEAFF
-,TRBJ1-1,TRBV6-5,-,TGTGCCAGCAGTCGCCTACAGGGTTCTGCCGGGCCAGCTTTCTTT,CASSRLQGSAGPAFF
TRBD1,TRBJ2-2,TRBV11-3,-,TGTGCCAGCAGCCCCCGGACAGGACACACCGGGGAGCTGTTTTTT,CASSPRTGHTGELFF
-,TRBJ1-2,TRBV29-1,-,TGCAGCGTTGAGGGGACAAACTATGGCTACACCTTC,CSVEGTNYGYTF
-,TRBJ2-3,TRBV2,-,TGTGCCATCCCCTGGAGGGAAACAAGGGATACGCAGTATTTT,CAIPWRETRDTQYF
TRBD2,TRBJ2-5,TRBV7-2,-,TGTGCCAGCAGCTTCGGTGGACTAGTGGGAGAGACCCAGTACTTC,CASSFGGLVGETQYF
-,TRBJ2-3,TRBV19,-,TGTGCCAGTAGTATTGGGCCTAGCACAGATACGCAGTATTTT,CASSIGPSTDTQYF
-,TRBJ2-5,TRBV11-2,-,TGTGCCAGCAGCTTAGGTGCGGGCCGCGATTTTTTAAGGACCCAGTACTTC,CASSLGAGRDFLRTQYF
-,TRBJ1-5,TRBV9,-,TGTGCCAGCAGCGTGGGCAGGGGTCGCAATCAGCCCCAGCATTTT,CASSVGRGRNQPQHF
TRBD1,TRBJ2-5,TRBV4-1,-,TGCGCCAGCAGCTTAACCGGGACAGAAGAGACCCAGTACTTC,CASSLTGTEETQYF